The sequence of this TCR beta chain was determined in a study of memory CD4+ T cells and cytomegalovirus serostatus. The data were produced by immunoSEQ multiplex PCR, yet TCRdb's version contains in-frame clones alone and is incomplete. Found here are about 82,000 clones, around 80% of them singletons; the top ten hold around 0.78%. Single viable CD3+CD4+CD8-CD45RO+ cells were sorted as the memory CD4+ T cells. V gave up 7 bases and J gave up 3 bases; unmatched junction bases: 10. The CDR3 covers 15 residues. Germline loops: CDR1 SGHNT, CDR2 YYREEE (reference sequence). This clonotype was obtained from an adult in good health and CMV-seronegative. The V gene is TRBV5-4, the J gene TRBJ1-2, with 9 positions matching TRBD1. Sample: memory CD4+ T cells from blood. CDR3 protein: CASCLGGQGDYGYTF. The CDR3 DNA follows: TGTGCCAGCTGCCTCGGGGGACAGGGTGACTATGGCTACACCTTC.